This T cell receptor beta chain was identified during a study of beta chain features in type 1 diabetes. Findings of the study overall: In patients and controls equally, PCR might favor templates that are shorter. For patients, the naive, central memory and Treg TCRB repertoires appeared more alike than for healthy donors.

Concerning this clone: What it binds is unknown.

Germline CDR1 and CDR2: SGHTA and FQGTGA. This CDR3 is 13 amino acids long. V lost 5 bases to trimming and J lost 0 bases, with 7 bases between them. By way of CD45RO/CCR7/CD25/CD127/CD95/CD27, the CD4+ regulatory, stem cell-like memory, central memory and naive cells were sorted. Every isolated RNA sample was fully reverse transcribed, so sequencing captured expressed TCRB transcripts. Each sample of naive, central memory or regulatory T cells had, on average, roughly 3.5 million reads. Repertoires were generated with immunoSEQ multiplex PCR, while TCRdb's copy carries only in-frame clones and drops some. The table shows under 800,000 clones, with roughly 15% occurring only once.

Sequences were obtained from naive CD4+ T cells from blood. The clonotype originates from a man between 18 and 35 years old in good health. This chain uses TRBV7-3 with TRBJ1-1; D uncertain. The CDR3 DNA reads TGTGCCAGCAGCGCCCAGGTGAACACTGAAGCTTTCTTT. Amino acids: CASSAQVNTEAFF.